The entry below gives a single T cell receptor (beta chain) sequence along with its context. The antigen remains undetermined. This entry is derived from a study of shared clonotypes between healthy human individuals. Overall study context: The study enrolled a couple of women and a few men aged 18 to 49. A donor's plate count was three for CD4 naive and three for CD4 memory; CD8 naive had two and CD8 memory one.

This table comes from immunoSEQ multiplex PCR, and its TCRdb copy is limited to in-frame clones, with some not included. The sample lists 2 million to 2.5 million clones; under 95% were seen once. Study-level findings and limits: Compared with memory subsets, naive subsets generally had larger estimated richness. With few donors, the genetic and exposure-history diversity represented was limited.

The CDR3 length is 14 residues. Germline lookup yields CDR1 MGHRA and CDR2 YSYEKL. The V segment lost 2 bases and the J segment 6 bases; nucleotides outside the gene matches: 6. CD45RO-negative, CCR7-positively selected cells formed the naive CD8 fraction, excluding terminally differentiated effector memory CD45RA+ cells. Specimen: naive CD8+ T cells from PBMCs. This clonotype was obtained from a man aged 18-30 years in good health. Some clones in this sample may be carry-over from other donors' samples. The gene calls are TRBV4-1 and TRBJ2-7; 8 bases agree with TRBD1. CDR3 residues: CASSQKQGDGEQYF. As DNA, the CDR3 is TGCGCCAGCAGCCAAAAACAGGGGGATGGCGAGCAGTACTTC.